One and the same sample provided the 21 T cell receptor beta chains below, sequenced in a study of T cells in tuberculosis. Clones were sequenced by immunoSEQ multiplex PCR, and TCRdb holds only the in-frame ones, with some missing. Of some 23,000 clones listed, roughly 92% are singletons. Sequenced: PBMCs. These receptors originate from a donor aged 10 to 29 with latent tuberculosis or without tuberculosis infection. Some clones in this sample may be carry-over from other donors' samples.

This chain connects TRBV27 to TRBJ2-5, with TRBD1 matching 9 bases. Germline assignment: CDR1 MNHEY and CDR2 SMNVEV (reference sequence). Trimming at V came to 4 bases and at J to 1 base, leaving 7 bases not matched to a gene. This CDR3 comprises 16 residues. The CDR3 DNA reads TGTGCCAGCAGTTCCCGCTTGACAGGGGGCCAAGAGACCCAGTACTTC. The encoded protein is CASSSRLTGGQETQYF.

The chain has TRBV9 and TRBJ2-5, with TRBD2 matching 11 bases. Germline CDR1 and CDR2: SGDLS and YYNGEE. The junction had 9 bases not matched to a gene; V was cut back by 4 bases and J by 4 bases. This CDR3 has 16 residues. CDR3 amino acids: CASSPSGTSGRETQYF. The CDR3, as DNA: TGTGCCAGCAGCCCGTCCGGGACTAGCGGCCGAGAGACCCAGTACTTC.

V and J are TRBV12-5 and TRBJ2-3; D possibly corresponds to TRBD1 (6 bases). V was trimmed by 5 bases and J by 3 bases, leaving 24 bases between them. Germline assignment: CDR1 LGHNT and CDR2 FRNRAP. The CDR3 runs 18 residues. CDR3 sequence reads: CASGRPAFLEQGTDTQYF. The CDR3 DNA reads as TGTGCTAGTGGTCGACCGGCCTTCCTTGAACAGGGTACAGATACGCAGTATTTT.

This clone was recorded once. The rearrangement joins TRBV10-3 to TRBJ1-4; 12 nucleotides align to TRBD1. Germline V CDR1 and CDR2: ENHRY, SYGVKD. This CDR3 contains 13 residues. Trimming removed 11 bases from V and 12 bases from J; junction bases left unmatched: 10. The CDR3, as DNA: TGTGCCTCCGGGACAGGGGGCCCCGTGGAACTGTTTTTT. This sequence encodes CASGTGGPVELFF.

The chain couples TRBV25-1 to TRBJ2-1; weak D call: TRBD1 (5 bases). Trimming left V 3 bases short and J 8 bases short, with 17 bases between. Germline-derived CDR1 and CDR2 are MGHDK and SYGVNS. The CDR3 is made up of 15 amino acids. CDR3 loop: CASSDQGTLPHEQFF. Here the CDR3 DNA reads TGTGCCAGCAGTGACCAGGGTACCCTTCCCCATGAGCAGTTCTTC.

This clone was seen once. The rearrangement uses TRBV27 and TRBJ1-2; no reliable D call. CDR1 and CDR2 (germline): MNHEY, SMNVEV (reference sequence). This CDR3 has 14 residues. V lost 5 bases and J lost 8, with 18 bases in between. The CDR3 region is CASSPGPPAGGYTF. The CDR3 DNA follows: TGTGCCAGCAGTCCCGGGCCCCCCGCGGGGGGCTACACCTTC.

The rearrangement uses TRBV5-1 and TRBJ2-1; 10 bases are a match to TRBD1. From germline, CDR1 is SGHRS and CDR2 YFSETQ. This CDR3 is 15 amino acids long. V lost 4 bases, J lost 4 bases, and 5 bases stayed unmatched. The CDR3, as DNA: TGCGCCAGCAGCCAGGGACAGGGGATATACAATGAGCAGTTCTTC. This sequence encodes CASSQGQGIYNEQFF.

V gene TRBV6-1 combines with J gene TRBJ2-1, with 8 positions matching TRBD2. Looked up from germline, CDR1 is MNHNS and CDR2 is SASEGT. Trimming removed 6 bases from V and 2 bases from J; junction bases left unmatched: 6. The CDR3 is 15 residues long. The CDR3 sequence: CASSFGAGAYNEQFF. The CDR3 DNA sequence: TGTGCCAGCAGCTTCGGAGCGGGGGCCTACAATGAGCAGTTCTTC.

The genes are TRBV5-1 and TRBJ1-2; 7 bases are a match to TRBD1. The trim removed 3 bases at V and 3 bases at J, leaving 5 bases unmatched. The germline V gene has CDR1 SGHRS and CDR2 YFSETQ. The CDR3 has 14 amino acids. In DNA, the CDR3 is TGCGCCAGCAGCTCGGACAGGACAGACTATGGCTACACCTTC. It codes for CASSSDRTDYGYTF.

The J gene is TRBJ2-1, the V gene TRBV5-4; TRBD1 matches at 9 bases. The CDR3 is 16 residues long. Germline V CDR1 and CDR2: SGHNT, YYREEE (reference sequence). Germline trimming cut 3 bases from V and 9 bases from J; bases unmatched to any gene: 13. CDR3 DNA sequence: TGTGCCAGCAGCTGGGGGGACAGGGTGAAGCGGGGTGAGCAGTTCTTC. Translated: CASSWGDRVKRGEQFF.

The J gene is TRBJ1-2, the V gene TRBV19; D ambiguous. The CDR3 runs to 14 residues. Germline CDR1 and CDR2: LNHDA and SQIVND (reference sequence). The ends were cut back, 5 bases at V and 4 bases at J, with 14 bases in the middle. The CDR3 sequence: CASSASSMSYGYTF. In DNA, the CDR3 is TGTGCCAGTAGTGCTTCGAGCATGTCCTATGGCTACACCTTC.

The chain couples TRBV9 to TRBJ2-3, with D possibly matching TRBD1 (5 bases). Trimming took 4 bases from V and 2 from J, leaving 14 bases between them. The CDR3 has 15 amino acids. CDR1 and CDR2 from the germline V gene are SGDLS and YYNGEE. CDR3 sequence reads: CASSLGARVTDTQYF. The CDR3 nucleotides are TGTGCCAGCAGCCTAGGGGCCAGGGTCACAGATACGCAGTATTTT.

This chain's CDR3 is CASSFDRLLREQYF. The CDR3 nucleotides are TGTGCCAGCAGCTTTGACAGATTACTACGAGAGCAGTACTTC. This chain links TRBV28 with TRBJ2-7; TRBD1 might be the D (5 bases). The germline CDR1 and CDR2 sequences are MDHEN and SYDVKM. Trimming took off 6 bases at V and 7 bases at J, with 19 bases between the two ends. CDR3 length: 14 amino acids.

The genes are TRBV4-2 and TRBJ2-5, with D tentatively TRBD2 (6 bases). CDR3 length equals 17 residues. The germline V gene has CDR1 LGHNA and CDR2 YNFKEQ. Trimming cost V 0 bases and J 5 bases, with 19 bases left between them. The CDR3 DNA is TGTGCCAGCAGCCAAGAGGATACGGGAGCGCGGAGGGAGACCCAGTACTTC. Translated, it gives CASSQEDTGARRETQYF.

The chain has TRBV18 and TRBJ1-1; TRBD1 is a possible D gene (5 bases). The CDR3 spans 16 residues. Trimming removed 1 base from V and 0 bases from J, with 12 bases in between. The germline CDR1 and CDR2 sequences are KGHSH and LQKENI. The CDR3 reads CASSPQAGLVNTEAFF. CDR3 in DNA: TGTGCCAGCTCACCACAAGCAGGGTTGGTGAACACTGAAGCTTTCTTT.

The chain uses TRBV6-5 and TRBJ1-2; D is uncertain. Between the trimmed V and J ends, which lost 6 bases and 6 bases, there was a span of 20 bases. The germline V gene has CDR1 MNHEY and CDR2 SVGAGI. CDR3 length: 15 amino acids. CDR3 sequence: CASRTWTTPRDGYTF. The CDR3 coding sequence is TGTGCCAGCAGAACGTGGACCACCCCGAGGGATGGCTACACCTTC.

As DNA, the CDR3 is TGTGCCAGTAGTATGCAGACAGGTGTGACAGATACGCAGTATTTT. Protein sequence: CASSMQTGVTDTQYF. The V and J genes are TRBV19 and TRBJ2-3, with D possibly being TRBD1 (6 bases). Per germline, CDR1 LNHDA and CDR2 SQIVND (reference sequence). This CDR3 is 15 amino acids long. The V gene lost 3 bases and the J gene lost 3 bases, with 13 bases spanning the gap.

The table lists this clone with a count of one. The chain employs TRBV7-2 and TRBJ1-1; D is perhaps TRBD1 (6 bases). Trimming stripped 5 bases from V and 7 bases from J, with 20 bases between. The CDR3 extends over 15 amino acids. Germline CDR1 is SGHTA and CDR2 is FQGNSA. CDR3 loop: CASSPSPGTRDEAFF. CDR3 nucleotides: TGTGCCAGCAGCCCATCCCCCGGGACACGAGATGAAGCTTTCTTT.

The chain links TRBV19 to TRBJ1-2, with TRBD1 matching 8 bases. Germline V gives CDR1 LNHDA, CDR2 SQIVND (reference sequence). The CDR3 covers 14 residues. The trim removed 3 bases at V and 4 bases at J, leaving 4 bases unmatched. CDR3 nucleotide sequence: TGTGCCAGTAGTATTCCAGGGGGCCGCTATGGCTACACCTTC. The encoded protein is CASSIPGGRYGYTF.

The CDR3 DNA is TGCGCCAGCAGCTTGGACAGTTACAATGAGCAGTTCTTC. Translated: CASSLDSYNEQFF. The rearrangement uses TRBV5-1 and TRBJ2-1, with no clear D. Germline V gene sequence: CDR1 SGHRS, CDR2 YFSETQ. The V end was cut by 0 bases, the J end by 4 bases, with 5 bases between. The CDR3 is 13 amino acids.

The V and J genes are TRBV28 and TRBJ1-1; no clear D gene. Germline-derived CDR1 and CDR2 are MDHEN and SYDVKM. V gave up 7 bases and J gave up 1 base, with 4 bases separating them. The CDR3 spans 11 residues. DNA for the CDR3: TGTGCCAGCACGGGGAACACTGAAGCTTTCTTT. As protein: CASTGNTEAFF.